Sequencing of this T cell receptor (beta chain) was carried out in a study of T cell repertoires in cytomegalovirus infection. Study-wide results and caveats: Within the response measured ex vivo, HLA-C-restricted CMV-specific TCR beta clonotypes were dominant. Based on cumulative public TCR beta family frequency, carriers of CMV plus the relevant HLA were identified.

Trimming took 0 bases from V and 0 from J; bases not matched to a gene: 5. This CDR3 is built from 17 residues. Germline lookup yields CDR1 LGHNA and CDR2 YNFKEQ. MiXCR was run by TCRdb on the reads, yielding one entry per CDR3 protein. In the table there are about 570,000 distinct CDR3 sequences, 40% of which are singletons. Remarks on this clonotype: The antigen is unknown.

The chain carries TRBV4-2 and TRBJ2-1, with 7 bases lining up with TRBD2. The sequence derives from a human donor in good health (CMV status not recorded). Some clones in this sample may be carry-over from other donors' samples. Specimen: cultured PBMCs, collected from culture after CMV antigen stimulation. CDR3 bases: TGTGCCAGCAGCCAAGATCTGGGGGGGAGCTCCTACAATGAGCAGTTCTTC. It translates to CASSQDLGGSSYNEQFF.